This TCR beta chain emerged from a study of blood T cell repertoires in COVID-19. TCRdb's table, derived via immunoSEQ multiplex PCR, lists solely in-frame clones and lacks some. The data contain about 27,000 clones, 83% of them singletons. The CDR3 totals 14 residues. V was clipped by 3 bases and J by 2 bases, with 11 bases between them. The V gene's germline CDR1 is SGDLS and CDR2 YYNGEE. Sequenced sample: peripheral blood. The J gene is TRBJ1-1, the V gene TRBV9; D unclear. The sequence came from a man aged 70 or older with active COVID-19. CDR3 protein: CASSEVTPNTEAFF. CDR3 DNA sequence: TGTGCCAGCAGCGAGGTGACACCTAACACTGAAGCTTTCTTT. Full variable domain (missing parts from reference TRBV9 and TRBJ1-1): DSGVTQTPKHLITATGQRVTLRCSPRSGDLSVYWYQQSLDQGLQFLIQYYNGEERAKGNILERFSAQQFPDLHSELNLSSLELGDSALYFCASSEVTPNTEAFFGQGTRLTVV.